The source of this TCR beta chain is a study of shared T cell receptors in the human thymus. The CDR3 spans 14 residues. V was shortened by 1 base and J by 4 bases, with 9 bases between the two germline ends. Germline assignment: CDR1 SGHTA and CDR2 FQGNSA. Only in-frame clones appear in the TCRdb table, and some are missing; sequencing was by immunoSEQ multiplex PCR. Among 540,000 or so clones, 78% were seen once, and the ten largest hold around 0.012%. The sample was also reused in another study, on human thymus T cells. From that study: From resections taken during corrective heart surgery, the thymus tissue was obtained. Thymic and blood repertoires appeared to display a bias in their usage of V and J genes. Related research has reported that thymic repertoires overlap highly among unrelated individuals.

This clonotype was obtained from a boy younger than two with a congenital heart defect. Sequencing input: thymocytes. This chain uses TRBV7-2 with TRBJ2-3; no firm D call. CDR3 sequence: CASSLGPGSDTQYF. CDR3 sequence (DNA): TGTGCCAGCAGCTTAGGCCCGGGTTCAGATACGCAGTATTTT.